Listed here is a single TCR beta chain. Its antigen remains unknown. This record comes from a study of T cells after yellow fever vaccination. Study-wide points: A limited proportion of clonotypes was detected within both the CD4 and CD8 compartments.

From the 5' RACE reads, TCRdb called clonotypes with MiXCR, one entry per CDR3 protein. The sample shows hundreds of thousands of distinct CDR3 sequences, 10% to 15% of them seen only once. The CDR3 totals 12 residues. Germline trimming cut 3 bases from V and 7 bases from J; bases unmatched to any gene: 2. Germline V gives CDR1 LNHNV, CDR2 YYDKDF (reference sequence). Sequencing used PBMCs, obtained on the day of the yellow fever booster vaccination. This sequence joins TRBV15 and TRBJ2-5; 7 nucleotides line up with TRBD2. The TCR was taken from a man younger than 40 who received the YFV17D yellow fever vaccine. CDR3 bases: TGTGCCACCAGCAGGGGCGGGGGGACCCAGTACTTC. This sequence encodes CATSRGGGTQYF.